This note documents a single T cell receptor beta chain sequence. Its specificity is not known. Method: immunoSEQ multiplex PCR; TCRdb's copy keeps in-frame clones and lacks some. This sample has roughly 180,000 clones, with 86% found just once. The sample comes from a study of cytomegalovirus exposure and HLA in healthy donors. Background on the study: It was reported in a later analysis that the 120 or so validation repertoires used the same platform as the 550 to 850 first-cohort repertoires. Study-level points and caveats: Listed as cytomegalovirus-associated were more than 150 TCR beta chains. A subsequent analysis found that TCR clusters from the first cohort also tended to co-occur in the 110 or so validation repertoires, with roughly 95% of cluster scores above 0.

V lost 6 bases and J lost 4; bases outside the gene matches: 5. The CDR3 contains 15 residues. Germline V gene data show CDR1 as LNHNV and CDR2 as YYDKDF (reference sequence). The source of this sequence is a man in his thirties or forties in good health and CMV-seropositive. Sequences were obtained from PBMCs. The chain uses TRBV15 and TRBJ2-1; 11 positions match TRBD2. The CDR3 DNA reads as TGTGCCACCAGTCTAACTAGCGGGAGTTACAATGAGCAGTTCTTC. Encoded protein: CATSLTSGSYNEQFF.